The rows below give T cell receptor beta chains drawn from one sample of a study of CD8 T cells in ankylosing spondylitis. TCRdb re-called the 5' RACE reads through MiXCR, storing one row per CDR3 protein. Of approximately 300,000 distinct CDR3 sequences listed, 7.5% to 9% are singletons. Sequencing was carried out using blood, either unsorted or a sorted T cell fraction (not recorded which). Receptor source: a male donor with ankylosing spondylitis. CDR3s include the opening cysteine and the closing phenylalanine or tryptophan. Each record gives: CDR3 length, clone size, D gene, J gene, V gene, CDR3 DNA, CDR3 protein. A D gene is named only where the DNA matches it firmly. The size of a clone is reported for some rows only, either as once, few or many, or as a class for expanded clones.

>15|-|-|TRBJ1-6|TRBV3-1
TGTGCCAGCAGCCAAGATCAGGGGCCAAATTCACCCCTCCACTTT
CASSQDQGPNSPLHF
>14|few|-|TRBJ2-7|TRBV7-9
TGTGCCAGCAGCCAGGGAGGGGGATGGGACCAGCAGTACTTC
CASSQGGGWDQQYF
>17|many|TRBD2|TRBJ2-1|TRBV12-3/TRBV12-4
TGTGCCAGCAGTCCCTCCCCTAGCGGGAGCTCCTACAATGAGCAGTTCTTC
CASSPSPSGSSYNEQFF
>15|few|-|TRBJ2-3|TRBV5-1
TGCGCCAGCAGCTTGGGACTACCCGGCACAGATACGCAGTATTTT
CASSLGLPGTDTQYF
>14|-|-|TRBJ2-1|TRBV5-5
TGTGCCAGCAGCTTCGATGGACAGTCAAATGAGCAGTTCTTC
CASSFDGQSNEQFF
>13|few|-|TRBJ1-2|TRBV6-1
TGTGCCAGCAGCCAAAACTTGGGAGATGGCTACACCTTC
CASSQNLGDGYTF
>17|few|-|TRBJ1-2|TRBV27
TGTGCCAGCAGTTTCTGGAACCGGGACTCACAACCGGGGGGCTACACCTTC
CASSFWNRDSQPGGYTF
>13|few|-|TRBJ1-1|TRBV2
TGTGCCAGCAGAATTAATATGAACACTGAAGCTTTCTTT
CASRINMNTEAFF
>16|few|-|TRBJ2-3|TRBV24-1
TGTGCCACCAGTGATTTCGTCCGGGGGAGCACAGATACGCAGTATTTT
CATSDFVRGSTDTQYF
>17|-|TRBD1|TRBJ1-2|TRBV18
TGTGCCAGCTCACCACCTGGGGGGACAGGCCTCCACTATGGCTACACCTTC
CASSPPGGTGLHYGYTF
>14|-|-|TRBJ1-3|TRBV20-1
TGCAGTGCTGCAGGGGAAAACTCTGGAAACACCATATATTTT
CSAAGENSGNTIYF
>16|many|TRBD2|TRBJ2-1|TRBV4-2
TGTGCCAGCAGCCAGGCTAGCGGGAGTACCTACAATGAGCAGTTCTTC
CASSQASGSTYNEQFF
>13|many|-|TRBJ2-4|TRBV11-2
TGTGCCAGCAGCTTAGAACTACGAAACATTCAGTACTTC
CASSLELRNIQYF
>19|few|TRBD2|TRBJ2-3|TRBV20-1
TGCAGTGCTAGAGCCTTGTTTCGGCTAGCGGGGGCTAGCACAGATACGCAGTATTTT
CSARALFRLAGASTDTQYF
>16|few|TRBD2|TRBJ2-2|TRBV5-1
TGCGCCAGCAGCTTGAACGCGGGAGCCAACACCGGGGAGCTGTTTTTT
CASSLNAGANTGELFF
>16|many|-|TRBJ2-2|TRBV12-3/TRBV12-4
TGTGCCAGCAGTCCCGGGTGGCAGGGGAGCACCGGGGAGCTGTTTTTT
CASSPGWQGSTGELFF
>17|many|TRBD1|TRBJ1-2|TRBV15
TGTGCCACCAGCAGAGACGGACAGGAGTCCCCTAACTATGGCTACACCTTC
CATSRDGQESPNYGYTF
>17|few|TRBD1|TRBJ1-1|TRBV5-1
TGCGCCAGCAGCTTGGTCCCTCTGGGACAGGGGACCACTGAAGCTTTCTTT
CASSLVPLGQGTTEAFF
>17|few|-|TRBJ2-1|TRBV11-2
TGTGCCAGCAGCTTAATTGGCCGATACGGGAGTTACAATGAGCAGTTCTTC
CASSLIGRYGSYNEQFF
>13|-|-|TRBJ2-7|TRBV29-1
TGCAGCGGTGGGGGGGCGGAGGTCTACGAGCAGTACTTC
CSGGGAEVYEQYF
>15|few|-|TRBJ1-3|TRBV9
TGTGCCAGCAGCGTAGTTGGGGTCTCTGGAAACACCATATATTTT
CASSVVGVSGNTIYF
>16|-|TRBD2|TRBJ2-7|TRBV6-5
TGTGCCAGCAGTTACCAGAGTTCGACTAGCGGGAGCCACCAGTACTTC
CASSYQSSTSGSHQYF
>19|-|TRBD2|TRBJ2-1|TRBV4-3
TGCGCCAGCAGCCAAGGATCGCGAGGTAGCGGGAGGATCTACAATGAGCAGTTCTTC
CASSQGSRGSGRIYNEQFF
>13|-|-|TRBJ1-6|TRBV19
TGTGGCAGTGGTCTCGGGGCTTATTCACCCCTCCACTTT
CGSGLGAYSPLHF
>13|few|-|TRBJ1-5|TRBV20-1
TGCAGTGCTAGATCTATAGGCAATCAGCCCCAGCATTTT
CSARSIGNQPQHF
>16|-|TRBD1|TRBJ2-5|TRBV5-1
TGCGCCAGCAACATTGGACAGGAAGACGACCAAGAGACCCAGTACTTC
CASNIGQEDDQETQYF
>15|-|-|TRBJ1-6|TRBV20-1
TGCAGTGCTAGAGATGCCGGGACTGATAATTCACCCCTCCACTTT
CSARDAGTDNSPLHF
>14|-|TRBD2|TRBJ2-7|TRBV11-2
TGTGCCAGCAGCTTATCGGGGGGAGGTGGCGAGCAGTACTTC
CASSLSGGGGEQYF
>19|-|-|TRBJ1-2|TRBV18
TGTGCCAGCTCACCACTCGCTTTTTTGAGTGGGCACGACAAATATGGCTACACCTTC
CASSPLAFLSGHDKYGYTF
>15|few|TRBD1|TRBJ2-2|TRBV5-1
TGCGCCAGCAGCAAGGGACAGCTAAACACCGGGGAGCTGTTTTTT
CASSKGQLNTGELFF
>13|few|-|TRBJ1-2|TRBV4-1
TGCGCCAGCAGCCGAGGACCCTTGCAAAGCTACACCTTC
CASSRGPLQSYTF